Each of the 5 T cell receptor beta chains below was sequenced from the same sample in a study of T cells in Graves' hyperthyroidism and ophthalmopathy. It was RNA transcripts that yielded the amplified TCR beta CDR3 regions. Initially, a first-round RT-PCR of the TCR CDR3 employed the HTBI primer set. In TCRdb, the multiplex PCR reads were re-called with MiXCR into one record per CDR3 protein. Among approximately 360,000 distinct CDR3 sequences listed, 20% to 25% were seen once. The sequencing input was blood. Source of these receptors: a man aged 45-65 years with Graves' hyperthyroidism.

The CDR3 bases are TGTGCCAGCAGCTTATTGAAGTGGGGACAGGGTGTCGTCGAGCAGTACTTC. Protein product: CASSLLKWGQGVVEQYF. This chain links TRBV7-2 with TRBJ2-7, with TRBD1 matching 9 bases. The CDR3 length is 17 residues. Per the germline V gene, CDR1 is SGHTA and CDR2 is FQGNSA. Losses at the gene ends were 2 bases for V and 6 bases for J; bases not matched to a gene: 14. The full variable domain, with the rest looked up from reference TRBV7-2 and TRBJ2-7, is GAGVSQSPSNKVTEKGKDVELRCDPISGHTALYWYRQSLGQGLEFLIYFQGNSAPDKSGLPSDRFSAERTGGSVSTLTIQRTQQEDSAVYLCASSLLKWGQGVVEQYFGPGTRLTVT.

This clonotype came up a few times. As DNA, the CDR3 is TGTGCCAGCAGCTTAAGCCTGACTGATCTTGGAAACACCATATATTTT. Residues: CASSLSLTDLGNTIYF. This sequence joins TRBV11-2 and TRBJ1-3, with no clear D. CDR1 is SGHAT and CDR2 is FQNNGV in the germline V gene. Trimming cost V 2 bases and J 3 bases, with 14 bases left between them. The CDR3 sequence is 16 residues long.

At least ten counts were recorded for this clonotype. CDR3 amino acids: CSVGTALAEAFF. The CDR3 nucleotides are TGCAGCGTAGGGACAGCATTAGCTGAAGCTTTCTTT. The chain has TRBV29-1 and TRBJ1-1, with 7 bases identical to TRBD1. The CDR3 length is 12 residues. Germline assignment: CDR1 SQVTM and CDR2 ANQGSEA. The trim removed 6 bases at V and 6 bases at J, leaving 7 bases unmatched.

The gene calls are TRBV12-3 or TRBV12-4 and TRBJ1-1, with unresolved D. The CDR3 spans 11 residues. Trimming removed 3 bases from V and 5 bases from J, with 4 bases in between. CDR3 sequence: CASSLPTEAFF. CDR3 bases: TGTGCCAGCAGTTTGCCGACTGAAGCTTTCTTT.

This clonotype was counted at least ten times. The rearrangement uses TRBV27 and TRBJ2-3; 10 nucleotides agree with TRBD2. Germline-derived CDR1 and CDR2 are MNHEY and SMNVEV (reference sequence). The CDR3 has 17 residues. V dropped 8 bases and J dropped 2; count of bases not matched to a gene: 13. CDR3 DNA sequence: TGTGCCAGCCTTGGCCTAGCGGGAGCGGTACCCACAGATACGCAGTATTTT. This sequence encodes CASLGLAGAVPTDTQYF.